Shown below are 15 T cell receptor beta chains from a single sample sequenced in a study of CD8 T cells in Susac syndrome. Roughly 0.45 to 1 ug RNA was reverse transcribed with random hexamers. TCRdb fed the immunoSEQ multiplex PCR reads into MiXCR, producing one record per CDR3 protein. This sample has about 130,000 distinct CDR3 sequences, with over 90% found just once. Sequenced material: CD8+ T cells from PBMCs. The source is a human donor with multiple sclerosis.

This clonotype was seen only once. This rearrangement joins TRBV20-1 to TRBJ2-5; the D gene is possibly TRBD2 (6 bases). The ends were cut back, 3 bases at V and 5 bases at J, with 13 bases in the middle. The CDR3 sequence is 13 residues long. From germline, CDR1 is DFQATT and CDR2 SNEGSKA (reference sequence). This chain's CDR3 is CSASRDSRETQYF. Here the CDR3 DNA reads TGCAGTGCTAGTCGGGACTCCAGGGAGACCCAGTACTTC.

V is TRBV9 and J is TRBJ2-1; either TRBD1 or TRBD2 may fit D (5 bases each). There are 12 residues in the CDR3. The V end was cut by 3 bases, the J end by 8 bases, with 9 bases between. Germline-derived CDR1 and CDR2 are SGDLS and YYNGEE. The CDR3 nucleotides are TGTGCCAGCAGCGCCGGGGCGGATGAGCAGTTCTTC. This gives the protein CASSAGADEQFF.

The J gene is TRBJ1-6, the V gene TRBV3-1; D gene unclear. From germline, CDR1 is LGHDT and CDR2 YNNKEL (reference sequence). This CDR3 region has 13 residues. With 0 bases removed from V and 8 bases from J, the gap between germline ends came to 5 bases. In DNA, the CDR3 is TGTGCCAGCAGCCAAGACAGTCATTCACCCCTCCACTTT. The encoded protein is CASSQDSHSPLHF.

Here the CDR3 reads CASSLENTGELFF. CDR3 bases: TGTGCCAGCAGCTTAGAGAACACCGGGGAGCTGTTTTTT. The chain couples TRBV7-9 to TRBJ2-2; no reliable D call. Trimming shortened V by 1 base and J by 1 base, and 1 base separated the two germline ends. The germline gives CDR1 SEHNR, CDR2 FQNEAQ (reference sequence). The length of the CDR3 is 13 residues.

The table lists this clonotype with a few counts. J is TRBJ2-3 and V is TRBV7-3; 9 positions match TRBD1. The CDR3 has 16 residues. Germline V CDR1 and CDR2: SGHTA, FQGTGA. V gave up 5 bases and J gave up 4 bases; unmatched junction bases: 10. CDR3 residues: CASSGYRGPAPDTQYF. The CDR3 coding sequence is TGTGCCAGCAGCGGCTACAGGGGGCCCGCTCCAGATACGCAGTATTTT.

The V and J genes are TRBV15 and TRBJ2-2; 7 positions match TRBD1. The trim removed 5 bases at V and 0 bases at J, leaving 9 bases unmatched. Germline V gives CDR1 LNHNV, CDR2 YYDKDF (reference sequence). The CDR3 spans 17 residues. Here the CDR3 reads CATSGWDSDANTGELFF. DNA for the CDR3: TGTGCCACCAGCGGCTGGGACAGTGACGCGAACACCGGGGAGCTGTTTTTT.

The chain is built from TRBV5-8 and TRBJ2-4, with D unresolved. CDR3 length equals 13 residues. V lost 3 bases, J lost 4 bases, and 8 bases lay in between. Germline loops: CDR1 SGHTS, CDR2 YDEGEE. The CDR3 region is CASSSHEKNIQYF. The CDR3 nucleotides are TGTGCCAGCAGCTCCCACGAGAAAAACATTCAGTACTTC.

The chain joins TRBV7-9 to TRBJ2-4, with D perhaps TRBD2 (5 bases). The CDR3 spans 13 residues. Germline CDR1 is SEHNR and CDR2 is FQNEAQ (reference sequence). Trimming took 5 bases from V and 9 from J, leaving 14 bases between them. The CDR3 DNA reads TGTGCCAGCAGCGGATCTGGAGGTGGCATTCAGTACTTC. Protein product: CASSGSGGGIQYF.

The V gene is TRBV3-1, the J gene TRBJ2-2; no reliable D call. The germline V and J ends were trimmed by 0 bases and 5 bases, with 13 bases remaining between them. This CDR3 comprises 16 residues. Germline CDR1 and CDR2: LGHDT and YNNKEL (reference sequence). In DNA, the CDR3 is TGTGCCAGCAGCCAAGAAGGAGACATACGAACCGGGGAGCTGTTTTTT. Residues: CASSQEGDIRTGELFF.

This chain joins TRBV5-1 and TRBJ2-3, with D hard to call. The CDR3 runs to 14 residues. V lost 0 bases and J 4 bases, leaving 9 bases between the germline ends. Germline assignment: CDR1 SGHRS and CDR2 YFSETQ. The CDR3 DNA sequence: TGCGCCAGCAGCTTGGATCTTGGGGCAGATACGCAGTATTTT. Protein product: CASSLDLGADTQYF.

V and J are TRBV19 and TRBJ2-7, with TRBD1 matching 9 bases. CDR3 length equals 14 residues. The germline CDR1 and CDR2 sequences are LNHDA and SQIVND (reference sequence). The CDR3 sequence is CVHRGQGSNYEQYV. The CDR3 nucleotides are TGTGTCCATAGGGGACAGGGAAGCAACTACGAGCAGTACGTC.

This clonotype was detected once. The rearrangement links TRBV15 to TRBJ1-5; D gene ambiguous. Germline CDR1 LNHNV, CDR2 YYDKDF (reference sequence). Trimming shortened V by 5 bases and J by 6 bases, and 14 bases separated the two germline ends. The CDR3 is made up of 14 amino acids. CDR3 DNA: TGTGCCACCAGCCGGCGGGGAACGGCTCAGCCCCAGCATTTT. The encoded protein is CATSRRGTAQPQHF. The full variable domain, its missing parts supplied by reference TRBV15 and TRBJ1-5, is DAMVIQNPRYQVTQFGKPVTLSCSQTLNHNVMYWYQQKSSQAPKLLFHYYDKDFNNEADTPDNFQSRRPNTSFCFLDIRSPGLGDTAMYLCATSRRGTAQPQHFGDGTRLSIL.

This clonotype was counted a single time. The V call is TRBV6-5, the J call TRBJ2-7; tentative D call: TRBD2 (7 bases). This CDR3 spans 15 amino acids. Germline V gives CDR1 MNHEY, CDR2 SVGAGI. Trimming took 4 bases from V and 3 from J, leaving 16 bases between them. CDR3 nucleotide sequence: TGTGCCAGCAGTTTCGGCGGGGGCGATTACTACGAGCAGTACTTC. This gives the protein CASSFGGGDYYEQYF.

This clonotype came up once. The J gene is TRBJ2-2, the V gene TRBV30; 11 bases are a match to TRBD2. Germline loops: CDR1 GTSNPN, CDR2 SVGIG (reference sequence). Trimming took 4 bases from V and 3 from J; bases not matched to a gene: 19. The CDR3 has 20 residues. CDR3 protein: CAWKAPRLAGGMRDTGELFF. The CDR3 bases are TGTGCCTGGAAGGCCCCTCGTCTAGCGGGAGGAATGAGGGACACCGGGGAGCTGTTTTTT.

CDR3 nucleotide sequence: TGTGCCACCAGTGAGGGGACAGATACGCAGTATTTT. Translated, it gives CATSEGTDTQYF. V gene TRBV24-1 combines with J gene TRBJ2-3, with unresolved D. The V and J ends lost 4 bases and 3 bases respectively, with 4 bases between them. In germline, CDR1 is KGHDR, CDR2 SFDVKD. This CDR3 is 12 amino acids long.